A selection of T cell receptor beta chains follows, all from one sample in a study of T cell responses to AZD1222 COVID-19 vaccine. Clones were read by immunoSEQ multiplex PCR, and TCRdb kept only the in-frame ones, dropping some. The profile covers 180,000 or so clones, with more than 85% appearing a single time and around 1.6% taken by the ten largest. The source material was peripheral blood, sampled 28 days after the second AZD1222 dose. Receptors originate from an adult who received the AZD1222 COVID-19 vaccine. The CDR3 runs from the conserved cysteine through the conserved F or W. D genes are given only for firm matches. Part of the rows lack a size; the others show once, few, many or a class for expanded clones.

j_call	v_call	d_call	clone_size	cdr3_aa	cdr3_nt
TRBJ2-5	TRBV7-9	-	-	CASSLAGDPETQYF	TGTGCCAGCAGCTTAGCGGGGGACCCAGAGACCCAGTACTTC
TRBJ1-5	TRBV7-2	-	once	CASSLGRVDNQPQHF	TGTGCCAGCAGCTTAGGACGGGTTGACAATCAGCCCCAGCATTTT
TRBJ1-4	TRBV28	-	once	CASTTGSVGEKLFF	TGTGCCAGCACCACGGGAAGTGTTGGTGAAAAACTGTTTTTT
TRBJ2-2	TRBV30	-	once	CASRDSGVRELFF	TGTGCCTCCCGGGACTCGGGAGTCAGGGAGCTGTTTTTT
TRBJ2-2	TRBV15	-	-	CATSRDPESGELFF	TGTGCCACCAGCAGAGATCCTGAGAGCGGGGAGCTGTTTTTT
TRBJ1-6	TRBV5-4	-	-	CASTRGTGTESPLHF	TGTGCCAGCACCCGAGGCACCGGGACCGAGTCACCCCTCCACTTT
TRBJ2-7	TRBV7-9	-	-	CASSFLSYEQYF	TGTGCCAGCAGCTTCCTCTCCTACGAGCAGTACTTC
TRBJ2-1	TRBV5-4	-	-	CASSLGGGRRNEQFF	TGTGCCAGCAGCTTGGGAGGGGGACGACGCAATGAGCAGTTCTTC
TRBJ2-6	TRBV7-9	-	-	CASSSYGTDGSGANVLTF	TGTGCCAGCAGCTCGTACGGGACGGACGGCTCTGGGGCCAACGTCCTGACTTTC
TRBJ1-3	TRBV7-6	-	-	CASSSSEDLVRNTIYF	TGTGCCAGCAGCTCCTCGGAAGATCTCGTGAGGAACACCATATATTTT
TRBJ1-2	TRBV28	-	-	CASSGALNYGYTF	TGTGCCAGCAGCGGGGCCCTAAACTATGGCTACACCTTC
TRBJ2-3	TRBV27	TRBD2	-	CASSFRLAGAADTQYF	TGTGCCAGCAGTTTCCGACTAGCGGGAGCCGCAGATACGCAGTATTTT
TRBJ1-5	TRBV2	-	-	CASSELTGLQPQHF	TGTGCCAGCAGTGAGTTAACAGGGTTACAGCCCCAGCATTTT
TRBJ1-4	TRBV6-1	-	-	CASSARLVATNEKLFF	TGTGCCAGCAGTGCCCGCCTCGTTGCAACTAATGAAAAACTGTTTTTT
TRBJ1-3	TRBV5-1	-	-	CASSLEGRGNTIYF	TGCGCCAGCAGCTTGGAGGGTCGTGGAAACACCATATATTTT
TRBJ2-3	TRBV2	-	-	CASSELGGPDTQYF	TGTGCCAGCAGTGAACTTGGGGGCCCAGATACGCAGTATTTT
TRBJ1-6	TRBV6-5	TRBD1	-	CASDRRQGYNSPLHF	TGTGCCAGCGATAGACGACAGGGGTACAATTCACCCCTCCACTTT
TRBJ1-2	TRBV7-9	TRBD1	-	CASSHGQGVDGYTF	TGTGCCAGCAGCCACGGACAGGGGGTAGATGGCTACACCTTC
TRBJ1-4	TRBV11-2	-	-	CASSSTGGLGEKLFF	TGTGCCAGCAGCTCAACCGGCGGGCTCGGGGAAAAACTGTTTTTT
TRBJ2-1	TRBV6-5	TRBD2	-	CASSYERGGLVEQFF	TGTGCCAGCAGTTACGAGCGGGGGGGCTTGGTTGAGCAGTTCTTC
TRBJ2-3	TRBV27	-	-	CATRRTVSGTDTQYF	TGTGCCACCCGGAGGACTGTTTCGGGCACAGATACGCAGTATTTT
TRBJ2-5	TRBV19	-	-	CASSIVGLGQGTETQYF	TGTGCCAGTAGTATAGTGGGTCTGGGGCAGGGGACCGAGACCCAGTACTTC
TRBJ1-4	TRBV29-1	-	-	CSAPDPSEKLFF	TGCAGCGCCCCGGATCCCAGTGAAAAACTGTTTTTT
TRBJ2-1	TRBV19	TRBD1	-	CASTLSPGQGGLGDRFF	TGTGCCAGTACGCTTTCTCCGGGACAGGGAGGCTTGGGTGATCGGTTCTTC
TRBJ1-2	TRBV3-1/TRBV3-2	TRBD1	once	CASSQGQGRSSGYTF	TGTGCCAGCAGCCAAGGACAGGGCAGATCAAGTGGCTACACCTTC
TRBJ2-1	TRBV2	-	-	CASSDWLQRGEQFF	TGTGCCAGCAGTGATTGGCTCCAGAGAGGGGAGCAGTTCTTC
TRBJ2-1	TRBV7-9	TRBD1	-	CASSDRGSYNEQFF	TGTGCCAGCAGCGACAGGGGCTCCTACAATGAGCAGTTCTTC
TRBJ1-4	TRBV15	TRBD1	-	CATSSRDRLATNEKLFF	TGTGCCACCAGCAGCCGGGACAGGTTAGCAACTAATGAAAAACTGTTTTTT
TRBJ2-2	TRBV11-2	TRBD2	-	CASRRLAGTGELFF	TGTGCCAGCAGGAGACTAGCGGGAACCGGGGAGCTGTTTTTT
TRBJ1-5	TRBV6-2/TRBV6-3	-	-	CASSYSMAFLGGPAQHF	TGTGCCAGCAGTTACTCGATGGCGTTCCTCGGGGGCCCGGCCCAGCATTTT
TRBJ1-5	TRBV2	TRBD1	-	CASKTGNLGNQPQHF	TGTGCCAGCAAGACAGGGAATCTTGGCAATCAGCCCCAGCATTTT
TRBJ1-5	TRBV10-1	TRBD1	-	CASRDHGKSNTGGYQPQHF	TGCGCCAGCAGGGACCACGGCAAAAGCAACACAGGGGGCTATCAGCCCCAGCATTTT
TRBJ2-4	TRBV5-1	TRBD2	-	CASSLRLAGVSAKNIQYF	TGCGCCAGCAGCTTAAGACTAGCGGGAGTGTCCGCCAAAAACATTCAGTACTTC
TRBJ1-2	TRBV5-6	-	-	CASSLGAANYGYTF	TGTGCCAGCAGCTTGGGGGCAGCCAACTATGGCTACACCTTC
TRBJ2-5	TRBV7-8	-	-	CASRIIGRGLIGETQYF	TGTGCCAGCAGGATCATAGGGCGGGGCTTAATAGGAGAGACCCAGTACTTC
TRBJ1-3	TRBV6-5	-	-	CASRGPGYPGNTIYF	TGTGCCAGCAGAGGGCCAGGGTATCCTGGAAACACCATATATTTT
TRBJ1-2	TRBV7-9	-	-	CASSSVFDRSNYGYTF	TGTGCCAGCAGCTCCGTATTTGACCGATCTAACTATGGCTACACCTTC
TRBJ2-3	TRBV10-1	TRBD2	-	CASPSPAGGTDTQYF	TGCGCCAGCCCCTCCCCTGCGGGGGGCACAGATACGCAGTATTTT
TRBJ2-4	TRBV2	-	-	CASTRNSKNIQYF	TGTGCCAGCACCCGAAACAGTAAAAACATTCAGTACTTC
TRBJ2-7	TRBV12-5	-	-	CASGPGLDYEQYF	TGTGCTAGTGGCCCGGGACTCGACTACGAGCAGTACTTC
TRBJ2-2	TRBV7-8	TRBD2	-	CASSSTHLAGSTGELFF	TGTGCCAGCAGCTCCACCCACTTAGCGGGGTCGACCGGGGAGCTGTTTTTT
TRBJ2-6	TRBV15	-	-	CATTSGVTNVLTF	TGTGCCACCACCTCAGGGGTTACCAACGTCCTGACTTTC
TRBJ1-2	TRBV4-1	-	-	CASSQEGLGGTYGYTF	TGCGCCAGCAGCCAAGAAGGTTTAGGAGGGACCTATGGCTACACCTTC
TRBJ1-5	TRBV24-1	-	-	CATSEVQDNQSQPQHF	TGTGCCACCAGTGAAGTTCAGGATAACCAGAGTCAGCCCCAGCATTTT
TRBJ1-5	TRBV27	-	-	CASSLDRPGRQPQHF	TGTGCCAGCAGTTTAGACAGACCTGGCAGGCAGCCCCAGCATTTT
TRBJ2-5	TRBV12-5	-	few	CASGPLSGPREETQYF	TGTGCTAGTGGTCCGCTGAGCGGGCCTCGGGAAGAGACCCAGTACTTC
TRBJ1-2	TRBV6-2/TRBV6-3	-	-	CASSYFDRNYGYTF	TGTGCCAGCAGTTACTTCGACAGGAACTATGGCTACACCTTC
TRBJ2-1	TRBV10-3	-	-	CAISERSSSYNEQFF	TGTGCCATCAGTGAAAGGAGTAGCTCCTACAATGAGCAGTTCTTC
TRBJ2-7	TRBV7-9	TRBD1	-	CASSSPGQGKYGYEQYF	TGTGCCAGCAGCTCTCCGGGACAGGGAAAGTACGGCTACGAGCAGTACTTC
TRBJ1-4	TRBV5-1	TRBD1	-	CASSLAGQGGEKLFF	TGCGCCAGCAGCTTGGCCGGACAGGGAGGCGAAAAACTGTTTTTT
TRBJ1-6	TRBV5-5	TRBD1	once	CASSLDRGTAKLLSGTLHF	TGTGCCAGCAGCTTGGATAGAGGGACAGCTAAACTCCTATCCGGGACCCTCCACTTT
TRBJ1-5	TRBV12-3/TRBV12-4	-	-	CASSLANQPQHF	TGTGCCAGCAGTTTGGCAAATCAGCCCCAGCATTTT
TRBJ2-1	TRBV4-2	-	-	CASSQEIGGGYNEQFF	TGTGCCAGCAGCCAAGAAATAGGCGGCGGCTACAATGAGCAGTTCTTC
TRBJ1-2	TRBV10-2	-	few	CASSDPRDGRTSYGYTF	TGCGCCAGCAGTGACCCCAGGGACGGCCGGACCAGCTATGGCTACACCTTC